The 24 T cell receptor beta chains listed next were all sequenced from one sample in a study of T cells in Graves' hyperthyroidism and ophthalmopathy. TCR beta CDR3 regions were amplified from RNA transcripts. HTBI primers were employed in a first-round RT-PCR of the TCR CDR3. TCRdb used MiXCR to reprocess the multiplex PCR reads, holding one entry per CDR3 protein. The sample consists of around 520,000 distinct CDR3 sequences, roughly 15% of them appearing once. Specimen: blood. These receptors were obtained from a middle-aged woman with Graves' hyperthyroidism.

This clonotype was seen repeatedly, ten times or more. The rearrangement links TRBV11-3 to TRBJ1-5; D remains unclear. The CDR3 loop spans 13 amino acids. V gave up 1 base and J gave up 6 bases, with 7 bases separating them. From germline, CDR1 is SGHNT and CDR2 YENEEA. Here the CDR3 reads CASSLALSQPQHF. The DNA of the CDR3 is TGTGCCAGCAGCTTAGCCTTAAGTCAGCCCCAGCATTTT.

This clonotype occurred many times. The gene calls are TRBV27 and TRBJ2-5, with a possible D match to TRBD2 (6 bases). With 8 bases removed from V and 1 base from J, the gap between germline ends came to 17 bases. CDR1 is MNHEY, CDR2 SMNVEV, per germline (reference sequence). The length of the CDR3 is 15 residues. The CDR3, as DNA: TGTGCCAGCTTTTGGGACTCACACCTCCAAGAGACCCAGTACTTC. Translating gives CASFWDSHLQETQYF.

This clonotype was seen at least ten times. The chain uses TRBV2 and TRBJ2-5; D not certain. CDR1 SNHLY and CDR2 FYNNEI come from the germline V gene. Deletions cut 3 bases from V and 2 bases from J, with 7 bases between. The CDR3 has 13 residues. The CDR3: CASSDGLQETQYF. CDR3 coding DNA: TGTGCCAGCAGTGATGGTCTACAAGAGACCCAGTACTTC. The complete variable domain, with remaining parts taken from reference TRBV2 and TRBJ2-5, reads EPEVTQTPSHQVTQMGQEVILRCVPISNHLYFYWYRQILGQKVEFLVSFYNNEISEKSEIFDDQFSVERPDGSNFTLKIRSTKLEDSAMYFCASSDGLQETQYFGPGTRLLVL.

The chain employs TRBV20-1 and TRBJ2-1; TRBD2 agrees at 9 bases. Germline trimming cut 6 bases from V and 3 bases from J; bases unmatched to any gene: 18. Looked up from germline, CDR1 is DFQATT and CDR2 is SNEGSKA (reference sequence). The CDR3 contains 18 residues. The CDR3 DNA is TGCAGTGCCCAAGATAGAGGGGCGACTAGCGGCCTCTACAATGAGCAGTTCTTC. It encodes CSAQDRGATSGLYNEQFF.

CDR3 sequence: CASSSYRGQLTEAFF. The CDR3 DNA reads as TGTGCCAGCAGCTCTTACAGGGGACAGCTCACTGAAGCTTTCTTT. V is TRBV7-9 and J is TRBJ1-1; 7 bases agree with TRBD1. Germline assignment: CDR1 SEHNR and CDR2 FQNEAQ (reference sequence). V dropped 4 bases and J dropped 4; count of bases not matched to a gene: 9. The length of the CDR3 is 15 residues.

This clonotype was detected a few times. The CDR3 loop reads CASSASGSVLDTQYF. The DNA for the CDR3 is TGCGCCAGCAGCGCTAGCGGGAGTGTACTAGATACGCAGTATTTT. J is TRBJ2-3 and V is TRBV5-1; 10 nucleotides line up with TRBD2. Germline CDR1 and CDR2: SGHRS and YFSETQ. Losses at the gene ends were 4 bases for V and 5 bases for J; bases not matched to a gene: 7. This CDR3 spans 15 amino acids. The full variable domain, in which reference TRBV5-1 and TRBJ2-3 provide the parts outside the CDR3, is KAGVTQTPRYLIKTRGQQVTLSCSPISGHRSVSWYQQTPGQGLQFLFEYFSETQRNKGNFPGRFSGRQFSNSRSEMNVSTLELGDSALYLCASSASGSVLDTQYFGPGTRLTVL.

This clonotype has at least ten counts. The rearrangement joins TRBV27 to TRBJ2-1; 7 bases agree with TRBD2. Losses at the gene ends were 3 bases for V and 2 bases for J; bases not matched to a gene: 4. CDR1 and CDR2 (germline): MNHEY, SMNVEV (reference sequence). This CDR3 comprises 15 residues. DNA of the CDR3: TGTGCCAGCAGTTTCTTAGCGGGTACCTACAATGAGCAGTTCTTC. This codes for CASSFLAGTYNEQFF.

The chain couples TRBV20-1 to TRBJ2-5; 11 bases agree with TRBD2. Germline CDR1 is DFQATT and CDR2 is SNEGSKA (reference sequence). This CDR3 is built from 13 residues. The V segment lost 7 bases and the J segment 4 bases; nucleotides outside the gene matches: 5. In DNA form, the CDR3 reads TGCAGTGGGGCGACTAGCGGGATAGAGACCCAGTACTTC. Translating it yields CSGATSGIETQYF.

This clonotype was seen repeatedly, ten times or more. The chain carries TRBV28 and TRBJ2-7; 11 bases agree with TRBD1. Germline CDR1 reads MDHEN; CDR2 reads SYDVKM. This CDR3 is built from 16 residues. The V gene end was trimmed by 2 bases and the J gene end by 3 bases; junction bases not matched to a gene: 6. The CDR3 region is CASSLNGQGANYEQYF. The CDR3, as DNA: TGTGCCAGCAGTTTAAACGGACAGGGGGCGAACTACGAGCAGTACTTC.

This clonotype was counted only a few times. This chain uses TRBV19 with TRBJ2-2; no clear D. The CDR3 contains 12 residues. V gave up 3 bases and J gave up 7 bases, with 6 bases separating them. The germline CDR1 and CDR2 sequences are LNHDA and SQIVND (reference sequence). This CDR3 is CASSIENGELFF. The CDR3, as DNA: TGTGCCAGTAGTATCGAAAACGGGGAGCTGTTTTTT.

The V gene is TRBV3-1, the J gene TRBJ2-1, with TRBD2 matching over 12 bases. CDR1 is LGHDT, CDR2 YNNKEL, per germline (reference sequence). The CDR3 length is 17 residues. The V segment lost 2 bases and the J segment 10 bases; nucleotides outside the gene matches: 12. CDR3 sequence reads: CASSQTGTSGPSGEQFF. The DNA of the CDR3 is TGTGCCAGCAGCCAAACCGGGACTAGCGGGCCCTCGGGGGAGCAGTTCTTC.

This clonotype has only one observation. This could be a read error, since a much larger clone is one nucleotide away. The V gene is TRBV30, the J gene TRBJ2-3, with D perhaps TRBD1 or TRBD2 (5 bases each). The CDR3 spans 14 residues. The germline gives CDR1 GTSNPN, CDR2 SVGIG (reference sequence). The CDR3 here is CAWGVLGVTDTQYF. In DNA form, the CDR3 reads TGTGCCTGGGGTGTATTGGGGGTCACAGATACGCAGTATTTT.

This clonotype was seen a few times. The chain links TRBV20-1 to TRBJ2-2; a possible D gene is TRBD2 (6 bases). The CDR3 contains 15 residues. Germline values: CDR1 DFQATT, CDR2 SNEGSKA (reference sequence). Trimming left V 6 bases short and J 6 bases short, with 20 bases between. The CDR3 protein is CSATGLLAQAGELFF. DNA of the CDR3: TGCAGTGCGACGGGACTCCTGGCCCAGGCCGGGGAGCTGTTTTTT.

In this sample, this clonotype turned up many times. The V gene is TRBV28, the J gene TRBJ1-5; TRBD1 matches at 7 bases. Germline V CDR1 and CDR2: MDHEN, SYDVKM. Trimming removed 6 bases from V and 3 bases from J; junction bases left unmatched: 5. This CDR3 has 14 amino acids. CDR3 coding DNA: TGTGCCAGCAGCGCCGGGACAGTCAATCAGCCCCAGCATTTT. This encodes CASSAGTVNQPQHF.

Only a few counts were recorded for this clonotype. The genes are TRBV19 and TRBJ2-7; a possible D gene is TRBD1 (5 bases). The germline V and J ends were trimmed by 4 bases and 2 bases, with 9 bases remaining between them. CDR3 length: 13 amino acids. CDR1 and CDR2 from the germline V gene are LNHDA and SQIVND (reference sequence). This CDR3 is CASSTTVPYEQYF. The CDR3 region has the DNA TGTGCCAGTAGTACGACAGTTCCCTACGAGCAGTACTTC.

Ten or more counts support this clonotype. The V gene is TRBV28, the J gene TRBJ2-1; D unresolved. The CDR3 contains 14 residues. CDR1 is MDHEN, CDR2 SYDVKM, per germline. Between the trimmed V and J ends, which lost 3 bases and 8 bases, there was a span of 14 bases. The CDR3 loop reads CASSFPPEAHEQFF. The CDR3 nucleotides are TGTGCCAGCAGTTTTCCCCCCGAAGCCCATGAGCAGTTCTTC.

This clonotype came up many times. The V and J genes are TRBV3-1 and TRBJ2-7; D possibly uses TRBD1 or TRBD2 (6 bases each). In germline, CDR1 is LGHDT, CDR2 YNNKEL (reference sequence). The CDR3 runs 15 residues. Trimming took 1 base from V and 4 from J, leaving 14 bases between them. In DNA form, the CDR3 reads TGTGCCAGCAGCCAAGCCGGGGGACATCTGTACGAGCAGTACTTC. It encodes CASSQAGGHLYEQYF.

This clonotype has ten or more counts. The chain combines TRBV20-1 with TRBJ2-6, with no clear D. This CDR3 is built from 14 residues. V lost 3 bases to trimming and J lost 0 bases, with 6 bases between them. Germline values: CDR1 DFQATT, CDR2 SNEGSKA (reference sequence). As DNA, the CDR3 is TGCAGTGCTAGCGCCAGCTCTGGGGCCAACGTCCTGACTTTC. It encodes CSASASSGANVLTF.

This clonotype was seen repeatedly, ten times or more. The junction departs from the called germline gene at one end, perhaps through a read error. The chain carries TRBV7-7 and TRBJ2-1, with a tentative D call TRBD2 (6 bases). This CDR3 is built from 15 residues. Per the germline V gene, CDR1 is SSHAT and CDR2 is FNYEAQ (reference sequence). The CDR3 here is CASITSSNLGNEQFF. The DNA of the CDR3 is TGTGCTAGCATAACTAGCTCAAACCTTGGGAATGAGCAGTTCTTC.

This clonotype turned up a few times. The genes are TRBV19 and TRBJ2-5, with D perhaps TRBD2 (6 bases). V dropped 7 bases and J dropped 5 bases, with 14 bases sitting between them. This CDR3 is 13 amino acids long. The germline gives CDR1 LNHDA, CDR2 SQIVND (reference sequence). The CDR3 here is CASTIPGAETQYF. The DNA of the CDR3 is TGTGCCAGTACTATCCCGGGAGCGGAGACCCAGTACTTC.

The genes are TRBV20-1 and TRBJ1-2; 7 bases are a match to TRBD1. This CDR3 is 13 amino acids long. V dropped 5 bases and J dropped 4; count of bases not matched to a gene: 7. Germline assignment: CDR1 DFQATT and CDR2 SNEGSKA (reference sequence). The CDR3 coding sequence is TGCAGTGCTGAGGACAGGAGGCTCTATGGCTACACCTTC. Translated, it gives CSAEDRRLYGYTF.

The CDR3 DNA reads TGCAGTGCTAAATACAGGTCGGGGTGGACTGAAGCTTTCTTT. This sequence encodes CSAKYRSGWTEAFF. This rearrangement joins TRBV20-1 to TRBJ1-1, with D possibly being TRBD1 (5 bases). The ends were cut back, 4 bases at V and 5 bases at J, with 17 bases in the middle. The CDR3 runs 14 residues. Germline values: CDR1 DFQATT, CDR2 SNEGSKA (reference sequence).

This clonotype was observed many times. This chain links TRBV7-2 with TRBJ2-7; TRBD2 matches at 13 bases. Looked up from germline, CDR1 is SGHTA and CDR2 is FQGNSA. The CDR3 has 14 residues. V was pared by 6 bases and J by 7 bases, with 6 bases of the junction left unmatched. The CDR3 bases are TGTGCCAGCAGTAAGGGACTAGCGGGGTTGGAGCAGTACTTC. It encodes CASSKGLAGLEQYF. The full variable domain, rest sourced from reference TRBV7-2 and TRBJ2-7, is GAGVSQSPSNKVTEKGKDVELRCDPISGHTALYWYRQSLGQGLEFLIYFQGNSAPDKSGLPSDRFSAERTGGSVSTLTIQRTQQEDSAVYLCASSKGLAGLEQYFGPGTRLTVT.

In its sample, this clonotype was seen many times. This chain connects TRBV18 to TRBJ1-2; 7 bases are a match to TRBD1. The germline CDR1 and CDR2 sequences are KGHSH and LQKENI. The CDR3 has 16 amino acids. V shed 1 base, J shed 3 bases, and the junction held 8 bases outside the gene matches. The CDR3 sequence is CASSPLTGLLDYGYTF. Here the CDR3 DNA reads TGTGCCAGCTCACCACTGACAGGGCTGCTTGACTATGGCTACACCTTC.